This is a list of T cell receptor beta chains from one sample in a study of T cell responses to AZD1222 COVID-19 vaccine. The repertoire was sequenced with immunoSEQ multiplex PCR; TCRdb's copy has only in-frame clones and lacks some. In the table there are about 120,000 clones, roughly 90% of which are singletons. The source was peripheral blood, collected 28 days after the second AZD1222 dose. Receptor source: an adult who received the AZD1222 COVID-19 vaccine. CDR3s include the opening cysteine and the closing phenylalanine or tryptophan. A D gene is named only where the DNA matches it firmly. Expanded clones get a size class; other rows say once, few or many, or leave the size out.

V	J	D	size	DNA	CDR3
TRBV12-5	TRBJ1-2	NA	NA	TGTGCTAGTGGTTTCTCCCCCGGGACATTTGGCTACACCTTC	CASGFSPGTFGYTF
TRBV7-7	TRBJ2-2	TRBD1	NA	TGTGCTAGCAGCTTAAGGACAGGGGTTGGCACCGGGGAGCTGTTTTTT	CASSLRTGVGTGELFF
TRBV11-2	TRBJ1-3	NA	NA	TGTGCCAGCAGCCTCCTGGGGGACACCATATATTTT	CASSLLGDTIYF
TRBV27	TRBJ1-4	NA	NA	TGTGCCAGCAGGTCGGACACTGCAACTAATGAAAAACTGTTTTTT	CASRSDTATNEKLFF
TRBV6-4	TRBJ2-1	TRBD2	NA	TGTGCCAGCAGTCCTCGAGCGGGAACCTACAATGAGCAGTTCTTC	CASSPRAGTYNEQFF
TRBV5-8	TRBJ1-4	NA	NA	TGTGCCAGCAGCTTGATAGGGGCTCCGAAACTGTTTTTT	CASSLIGAPKLFF
TRBV5-4	TRBJ2-3	NA	NA	TGTGCCAGCAGCTTGGGCGGTAGCACAGATACGCAGTATTTT	CASSLGGSTDTQYF
TRBV7-2	TRBJ1-1	NA	NA	TGTGCCAGTAGACAGCGAACGAACACTGAAGCTTTCTTT	CASRQRTNTEAFF
TRBV15	TRBJ2-1	NA	NA	TGTGCCACCAGCAGAGATAGGGAGGTACAGTTCTTC	CATSRDREVQFF
TRBV24-1	TRBJ2-1	TRBD2	NA	TGTGCCACCAGTGATAATAGCGGGACCCACTACAATGAGCAGTTCTTC	CATSDNSGTHYNEQFF
TRBV6-6	TRBJ1-5	NA	once	TGTGCCAGCTCGGGCATACCGGGTCCATATCAGCCCCAGCATTTT	CASSGIPGPYQPQHF
TRBV2	TRBJ2-5	TRBD2	NA	TGTGCCAGCAGGGACCGAGCGGGAGTAGAGACCCAGTACTTC	CASRDRAGVETQYF
TRBV23-1	TRBJ2-2	NA	NA	TGCGCCAGCAGTCTCGGGGGTACTAACACCGGGGAGCTGTTTTTT	CASSLGGTNTGELFF
TRBV28	TRBJ2-1	TRBD2	NA	TGTGCCAGCAGTTTGCCGGGACTAGCGGGAGGGAGCTCCTACAATGAGCAGTTCTTC	CASSLPGLAGGSSYNEQFF
TRBV7-9	TRBJ1-2	TRBD1	NA	TGTGCCAGCAGCTTGTCCAGGGGGCATGGCTACACCTTC	CASSLSRGHGYTF
TRBV27	TRBJ2-7	NA	few	TGTGCCAGCAGTTTATCGTCACAGTCCTACGAGCAGTACTTC	CASSLSSQSYEQYF
TRBV27	TRBJ1-4	NA	NA	TGTGCCAGCAGTTTACTGGATAATGAAAAACTGTTTTTT	CASSLLDNEKLFF
TRBV4-1	TRBJ1-1	TRBD1	NA	TGCGCCAGCAGCCATACCCCCGTGGGACAGGGGGCTTTCTCCCCTGAAGCTTTCTTT	CASSHTPVGQGAFSPEAFF
TRBV6-2/TRBV6-3	TRBJ1-4	NA	NA	TGTGCCAGCAGTTACGCCGACACGACCTCGGGGGAAAAACTGTTTTTT	CASSYADTTSGEKLFF
TRBV10-3	TRBJ1-1	NA	NA	TGTGCCATCAGTGACGTGGGCACTGAAGCTTTCTTT	CAISDVGTEAFF
TRBV3-1/TRBV3-2	TRBJ1-1	NA	NA	TGTGCCAGCAGCCAGGGGGTCGACACTGAAGCTTTCTTT	CASSQGVDTEAFF
TRBV5-1	TRBJ1-1	TRBD1	NA	TGCGCCAGCAGCTTGGGATGGCGGTTGACAGGGGGAAGGGACACTGAAGCTTTCTTT	CASSLGWRLTGGRDTEAFF
TRBV21-1	TRBJ2-7	NA	few	TGTGCCAGCAGCAACGACCAGTGGCTAGGGAGCTCCTACGAGCAGTACTTC	CASSNDQWLGSSYEQYF